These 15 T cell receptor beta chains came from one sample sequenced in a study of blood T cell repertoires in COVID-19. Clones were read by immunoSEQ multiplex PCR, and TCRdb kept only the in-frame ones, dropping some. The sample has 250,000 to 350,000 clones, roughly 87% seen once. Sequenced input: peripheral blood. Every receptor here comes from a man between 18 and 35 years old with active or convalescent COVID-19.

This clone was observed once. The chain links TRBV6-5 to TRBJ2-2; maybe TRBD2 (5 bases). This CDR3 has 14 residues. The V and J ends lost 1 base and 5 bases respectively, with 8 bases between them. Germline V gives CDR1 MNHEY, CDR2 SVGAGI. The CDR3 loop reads CASSYYGVTGELFF. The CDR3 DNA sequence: TGTGCCAGCAGTTACTACGGGGTGACCGGGGAGCTGTTTTTT.

The CDR3 spells CASSLAGGPWETQYF. The CDR3 bases are TGTGCCAGCAGCTTAGCGGGGGGGCCTTGGGAGACCCAGTACTTC. This rearrangement joins TRBV7-2 to TRBJ2-5, with a possible D match to TRBD2 (7 bases). The V end was cut by 0 bases, the J end by 5 bases, with 13 bases between. This CDR3 spans 15 amino acids. CDR1 is SGHTA and CDR2 is FQGNSA in the germline V gene.

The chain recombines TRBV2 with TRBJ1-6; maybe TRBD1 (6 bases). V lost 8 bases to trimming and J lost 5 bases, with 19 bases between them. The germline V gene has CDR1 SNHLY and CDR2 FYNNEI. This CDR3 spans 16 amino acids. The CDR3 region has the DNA TGTGCCAGCTCGATAAGAGGGACACGGAATAATTCACCCCTCCACTTT. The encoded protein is CASSIRGTRNNSPLHF. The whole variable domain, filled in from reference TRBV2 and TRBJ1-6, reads EPEVTQTPSHQVTQMGQEVILRCVPISNHLYFYWYRQILGQKVEFLVSFYNNEISEKSEIFDDQFSVERPDGSNFTLKIRSTKLEDSAMYFCASSIRGTRNNSPLHFGNGTRLTVT.

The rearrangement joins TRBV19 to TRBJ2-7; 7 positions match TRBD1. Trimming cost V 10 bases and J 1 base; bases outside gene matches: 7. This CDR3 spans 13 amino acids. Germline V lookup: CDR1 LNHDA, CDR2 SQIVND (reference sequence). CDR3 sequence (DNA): TGTGCCACCCTCTCGACAGGGTCCTACGAGCAGTACTTC. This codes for CATLSTGSYEQYF.

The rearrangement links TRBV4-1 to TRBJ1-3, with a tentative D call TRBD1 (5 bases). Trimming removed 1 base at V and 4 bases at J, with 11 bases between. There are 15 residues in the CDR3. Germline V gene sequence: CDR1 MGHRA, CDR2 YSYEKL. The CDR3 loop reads CASSQVGRAGNTIYF. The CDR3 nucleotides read TGCGCCAGCAGCCAAGTAGGCAGGGCAGGAAACACCATATATTTT.

In DNA form, the CDR3 reads TGTGCCAGCAGCCAACTAGCGGGGGGGCAGATCACCGGGGAGCTGTTTTTT. It codes for CASSQLAGGQITGELFF. The chain is built from TRBV14 and TRBJ2-2; 12 positions match TRBD2. Germline CDR1 and CDR2: SGHDN and FVKESK. This CDR3 has 17 amino acids. V was clipped by 2 bases and J by 4 bases; unmatched bases: 5.

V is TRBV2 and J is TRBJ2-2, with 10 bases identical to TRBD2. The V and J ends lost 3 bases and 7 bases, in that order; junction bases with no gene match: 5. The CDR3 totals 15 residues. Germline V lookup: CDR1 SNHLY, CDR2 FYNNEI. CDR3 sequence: CASSDQRGGHGELFF. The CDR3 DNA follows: TGTGCCAGCAGTGATCAGCGGGGGGGCCACGGGGAGCTGTTTTTT.

The CDR3 coding sequence is TGTGCCAGCAGCGTAGAGCGGGGGTTCGGTTCTGGAAACACCATATATTTT. It specifies CASSVERGFGSGNTIYF. The chain links TRBV9 to TRBJ1-3, with a weak D call TRBD1 (5 bases). Germline V gene sequence: CDR1 SGDLS, CDR2 YYNGEE. The CDR3 runs 17 residues. The V and J ends lost 0 bases and 1 base respectively, with 14 bases between them.

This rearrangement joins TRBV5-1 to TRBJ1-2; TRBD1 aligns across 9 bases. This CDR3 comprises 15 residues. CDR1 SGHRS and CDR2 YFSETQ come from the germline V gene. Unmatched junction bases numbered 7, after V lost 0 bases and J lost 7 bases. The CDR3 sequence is CASSLAYTGGRGYTF. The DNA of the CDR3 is TGCGCCAGCAGCTTGGCGTACACAGGGGGCCGTGGCTACACCTTC. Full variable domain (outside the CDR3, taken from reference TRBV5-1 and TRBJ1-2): KAGVTQTPRYLIKTRGQQVTLSCSPISGHRSVSWYQQTPGQGLQFLFEYFSETQRNKGNFPGRFSGRQFSNSRSEMNVSTLELGDSALYLCASSLAYTGGRGYTFGSGTRLTVV.

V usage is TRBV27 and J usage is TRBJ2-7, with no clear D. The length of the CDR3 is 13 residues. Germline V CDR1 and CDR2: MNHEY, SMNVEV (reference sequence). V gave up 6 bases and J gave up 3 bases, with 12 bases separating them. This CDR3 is CASSVGFGYEQYF. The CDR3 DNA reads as TGTGCCAGCAGCGTCGGGTTTGGCTACGAGCAGTACTTC.

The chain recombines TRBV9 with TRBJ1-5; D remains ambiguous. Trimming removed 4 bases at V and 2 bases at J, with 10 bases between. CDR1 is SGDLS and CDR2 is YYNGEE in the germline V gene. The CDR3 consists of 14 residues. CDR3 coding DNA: TGTGCCAGCAGCCCGGGCGGGGGCAATCAGCCCCAGCATTTT. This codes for CASSPGGGNQPQHF.

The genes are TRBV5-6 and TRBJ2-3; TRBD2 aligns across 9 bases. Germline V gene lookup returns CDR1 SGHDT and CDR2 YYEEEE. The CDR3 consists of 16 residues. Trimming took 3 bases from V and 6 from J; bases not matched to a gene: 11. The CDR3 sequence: CASSSSLAGVTDTQYF. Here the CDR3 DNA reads TGTGCCAGCAGCTCGTCTTTAGCGGGGGTTACCGATACGCAGTATTTT.

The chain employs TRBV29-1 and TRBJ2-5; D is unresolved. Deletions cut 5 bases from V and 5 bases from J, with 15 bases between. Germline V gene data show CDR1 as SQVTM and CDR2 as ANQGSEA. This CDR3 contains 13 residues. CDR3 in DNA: TGCAGCGTTTACCTGCGCCGCCTGGAGACCCAGTACTTC. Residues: CSVYLRRLETQYF.

The CDR3 sequence is CASSYSASGGPGSTDTQYF. CDR3 in DNA: TGTGCCAGCAGTTACTCAGCTAGCGGGGGGCCCGGTAGCACAGATACGCAGTATTTT. The chain links TRBV6-2 or TRBV6-3 to TRBJ2-3, with TRBD2 identical over 11 bases. J lost 0 bases, V lost 0 bases, and 8 bases had no gene match. Germline-derived CDR1 and CDR2 are MNHEY and SVGEGT. The CDR3 runs 19 residues.

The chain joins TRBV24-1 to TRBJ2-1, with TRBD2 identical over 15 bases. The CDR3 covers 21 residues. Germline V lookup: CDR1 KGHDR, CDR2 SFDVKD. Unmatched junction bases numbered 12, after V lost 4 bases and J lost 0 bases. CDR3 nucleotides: TGTGCCACCAGTGAGGGTCCGGTAGGGACTAGCGGGGGGAGCTCCTACAATGAGCAGTTCTTC. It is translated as CATSEGPVGTSGGSSYNEQFF.